Below are 10 T cell receptor beta chains sequenced from a single sample in a study of cytomegalovirus exposure and HLA in healthy donors. Repertoires were generated with immunoSEQ multiplex PCR, while TCRdb's copy carries only in-frame clones and drops some. The table records fewer than 120,000 clones, more than 75% of them present only once. Sequences were obtained from PBMCs. These receptors were collected from a woman younger than 45 in good health and CMV-seropositive.

The chain uses TRBV9 and TRBJ2-3; D might be TRBD1 (7 bases). Looked up from germline, CDR1 is SGDLS and CDR2 is YYNGEE. Deletions cut 0 bases from V and 9 bases from J, with 23 bases between. This CDR3 has 17 amino acids. The CDR3 protein is CASSVGAGGRGTGTQYF. The DNA for the CDR3 is TGTGCCAGCAGCGTAGGTGCAGGGGGACGGGGGACCGGGACGCAGTATTTT.

The V and J genes are TRBV19 and TRBJ2-5, with TRBD2 matching 7 bases. Germline V gives CDR1 LNHDA, CDR2 SQIVND (reference sequence). The length of the CDR3 is 14 residues. Germline trimming cut 4 bases from V and 5 bases from J; bases unmatched to any gene: 7. The CDR3 region is CASSSGRGLETQYF. CDR3 DNA sequence: TGTGCCAGTAGTAGCGGGAGAGGGTTGGAGACCCAGTACTTC.

The count of this clone is one. The gene calls are TRBV4-2 and TRBJ1-5, with no clear D. The CDR3 extends over 14 amino acids. The germline V gene has CDR1 LGHNA and CDR2 YNFKEQ. Trimming shortened V by 1 base and J by 3 bases, and 7 bases separated the two germline ends. CDR3: CASSQGLDNQPQHF. As DNA, the CDR3 is TGTGCCAGCAGCCAAGGGTTAGACAATCAGCCCCAGCATTTT.

V gene TRBV4-3 combines with J gene TRBJ1-3, with no clear D. Germline V gene lookup returns CDR1 LGHNA and CDR2 YSLEER. Deletions cut 0 bases from V and 7 bases from J, with 16 bases between. The CDR3 sequence is 16 residues long. DNA for the CDR3: TGCGCCAGCAGCCAAGAGGACTCCGGGATTAGCAACACCATATATTTT. This gives the protein CASSQEDSGISNTIYF.

The rearrangement joins TRBV7-6 to TRBJ2-5; 7 nucleotides align to TRBD1. CDR3 length: 15 residues. V shed 1 base and J 0 bases; nucleotides not matched to a gene: 2. Germline V gives CDR1 SGHVS, CDR2 FNYEAQ. This CDR3 reads CASSLVGTDQETQYF. CDR3 DNA: TGTGCCAGCAGCTTAGTCGGGACAGACCAAGAGACCCAGTACTTC.

This chain links TRBV19 with TRBJ2-7; D is undetermined. Germline V gene lookup returns CDR1 LNHDA and CDR2 SQIVND (reference sequence). The V gene lost 10 bases and the J gene lost 3 bases, with 16 bases spanning the gap. The CDR3 has 13 residues. CDR3 loop: CATQSRSGYEQYF. The CDR3 DNA follows: TGTGCCACTCAGAGTCGGAGTGGCTACGAGCAGTACTTC.

The chain is built from TRBV11-2 and TRBJ1-1, with D unresolved. This CDR3 region has 14 residues. CDR1 and CDR2 from the germline V gene are SGHAT and FQNNGV. Trimming took off 2 bases at V and 1 base at J, with 8 bases between the two ends. Here the CDR3 DNA reads TGTGCCAGCAGCTTAAAACGGGAGAACACTGAAGCTTTCTTT. Its protein product is CASSLKRENTEAFF. The variable domain in full, with the rest retrieved from reference TRBV11-2 and TRBJ1-1, is EAGVAQSPRYKIIEKRQSVAFWCNPISGHATLYWYQQILGQGPKLLIQFQNNGVVDDSQLPKDRFSAERLKGVDSTLKIQPAKLEDSAVYLCASSLKRENTEAFFGQGTRLTVV.

The rearrangement uses TRBV5-1 and TRBJ1-1; 10 bases agree with TRBD1. The CDR3 loop spans 15 amino acids. CDR1 is SGHRS, CDR2 YFSETQ, per germline. V shed 4 bases and J 5 bases; nucleotides not matched to a gene: 8. CDR3 in DNA: TGCGCCAGCAGCGCTTCGACAGGGGGCTATACTGAAGCTTTCTTT. Amino acid sequence: CASSASTGGYTEAFF.

J is TRBJ1-2 and V is TRBV7-9; 8 nucleotides agree with TRBD1. The V gene end was trimmed by 5 bases and the J gene end by 3 bases; junction bases not matched to a gene: 11. The CDR3 covers 16 residues. In germline, CDR1 is SEHNR, CDR2 FQNEAQ (reference sequence). Here the CDR3 DNA reads TGTGCCAGCAGCCCGGGGTGGACAGGGTCGGACTATGGCTACACCTTC. This sequence encodes CASSPGWTGSDYGYTF.

CDR3 loop: CASRGGGYDPEQFF. DNA of the CDR3: TGTGCCAGCCGCGGGGGAGGATACGATCCCGAGCAGTTCTTC. The J gene is TRBJ2-1, the V gene TRBV6-1, with 7 bases identical to TRBD2. J lost 10 bases, V lost 8 bases, and 14 bases had no gene match. Germline CDR1 is MNHNS and CDR2 is SASEGT. The CDR3 is 14 amino acids.